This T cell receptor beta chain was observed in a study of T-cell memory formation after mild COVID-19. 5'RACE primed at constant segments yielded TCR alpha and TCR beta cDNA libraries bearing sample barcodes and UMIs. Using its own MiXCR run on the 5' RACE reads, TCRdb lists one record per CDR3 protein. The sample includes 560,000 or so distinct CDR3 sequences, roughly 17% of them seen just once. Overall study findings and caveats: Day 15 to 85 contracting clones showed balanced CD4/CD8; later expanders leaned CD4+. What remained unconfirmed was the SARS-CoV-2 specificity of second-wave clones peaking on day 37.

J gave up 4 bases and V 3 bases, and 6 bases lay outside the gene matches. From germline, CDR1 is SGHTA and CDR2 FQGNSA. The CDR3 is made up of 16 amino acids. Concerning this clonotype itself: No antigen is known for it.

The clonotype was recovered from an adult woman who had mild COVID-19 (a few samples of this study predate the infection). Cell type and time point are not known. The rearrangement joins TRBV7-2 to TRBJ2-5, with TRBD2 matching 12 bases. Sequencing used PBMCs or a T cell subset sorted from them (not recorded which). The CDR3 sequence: CASSFLAGGFGETQYF. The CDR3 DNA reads TGTGCCAGCAGCTTTCTAGCGGGAGGGTTTGGAGAGACCCAGTACTTC.